Sequencing of this T cell receptor beta chain was carried out in a study of blood T cell repertoires in COVID-19. Whole-study context: Specimens from acute and convalescent COVID-19 originated in the United States, Italy and Spain. From T cells, B-cell-depleted T cells, or PBMCs came the material, which was cDNA or gDNA.

Sequenced by immunoSEQ multiplex PCR; TCRdb stores in-frame clones only, minus some. The sample has over 250,000 clones; 75% to 90% are singletons. The ends were cut back, 0 bases at V and 1 base at J, with 9 bases in the middle. Germline V gene data show CDR1 as SGHRS and CDR2 as YFSETQ. This CDR3 region has 15 residues. This chain joins TRBV5-1 and TRBJ2-3; weak D call: TRBD2 (5 bases). The sample was peripheral blood. The sequence derives from a woman aged 70-85 years with acute or convalescent COVID-19. In nucleotides, the CDR3 is TGCGCCAGCAGCTTGGATGGACTCGGCACAGATACGCAGTATTTT. Its translation: CASSLDGLGTDTQYF.